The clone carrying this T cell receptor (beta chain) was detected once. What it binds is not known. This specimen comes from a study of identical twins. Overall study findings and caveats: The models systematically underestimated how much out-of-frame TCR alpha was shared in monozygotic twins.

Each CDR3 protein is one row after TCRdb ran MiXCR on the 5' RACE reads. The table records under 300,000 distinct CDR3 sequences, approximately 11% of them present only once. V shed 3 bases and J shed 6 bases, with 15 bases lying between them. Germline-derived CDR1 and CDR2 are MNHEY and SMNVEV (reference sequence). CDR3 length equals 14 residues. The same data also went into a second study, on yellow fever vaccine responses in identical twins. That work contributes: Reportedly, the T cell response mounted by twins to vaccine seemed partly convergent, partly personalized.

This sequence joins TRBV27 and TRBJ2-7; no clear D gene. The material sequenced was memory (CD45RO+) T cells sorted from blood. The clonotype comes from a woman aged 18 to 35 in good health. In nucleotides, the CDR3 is TGTGCCAGCAGTTTGAGAACCCTTCCCGGCGAGCAGTACTTC. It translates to CASSLRTLPGEQYF.